One and the same sample provided the 22 T cell receptor beta chains below, sequenced in a study of long-term antiretroviral therapy in people with HIV. The assay, immunoSEQ v3.0, was run at survey level. Measured with immunoSEQ multiplex PCR; TCRdb has only the in-frame clones, and not every one. The sample consists of about 27,000 clones, more than 80% of them appearing once. The sample in question was unsorted PBMCs, obtained 7.6 years after starting antiretroviral therapy. The receptors here all came from a woman aged 35 to 49 with HIV.

The chain recombines TRBV4-1 with TRBJ1-6; maybe TRBD1 (6 bases). The CDR3 spans 15 residues. Deletions cut 3 bases from V and 6 bases from J, with 12 bases between. Germline assignment: CDR1 MGHRA and CDR2 YSYEKL. CDR3 coding DNA: TGCGCCAGCAGCCACCCCGACAGGATTAATTCACCCCTCCACTTT. Protein sequence: CASSHPDRINSPLHF.

The sample holds one count of this clone. This rearrangement joins TRBV4-1 to TRBJ2-5; tentatively, D is TRBD1 (6 bases). The V gene lost 0 bases and the J gene lost 5 bases, with 13 bases spanning the gap. This CDR3 has 15 residues. The germline CDR1 and CDR2 sequences are MGHRA and YSYEKL. The CDR3 sequence: CASSQDQGLRETQYF. In nucleotides, the CDR3 is TGCGCCAGCAGCCAAGATCAGGGGTTAAGGGAGACCCAGTACTTC.

The chain joins TRBV4-3 to TRBJ1-2, with D tentatively TRBD1 (5 bases). This CDR3 comprises 15 residues. V was trimmed by 0 bases and J by 2 bases, leaving 10 bases between them. Germline-derived CDR1 and CDR2 are LGHNA and YSLEER. DNA of the CDR3: TGCGCCAGCAGCCAAGATTGGCGGGACAACTATGGCTACACCTTC. Translating gives CASSQDWRDNYGYTF.

The chain links TRBV19 to TRBJ1-2; D is uncertain. From germline, CDR1 is LNHDA and CDR2 SQIVND (reference sequence). Between the trimmed V and J ends, which lost 3 bases and 4 bases, there was a span of 15 bases. The length of the CDR3 is 15 residues. The CDR3: CASSIDAISLYGYTF. DNA of the CDR3: TGTGCCAGTAGTATCGACGCTATCTCCCTCTATGGCTACACCTTC. Full variable domain (rest looked up from reference TRBV19 and TRBJ1-2): DGGITQSPKYLFRKEGQNVTLSCEQNLNHDAMYWYRQDPGQGLRLIYYSQIVNDFQKGDIAEGYSVSREKKESFPLTVTSAQKNPTAFYLCASSIDAISLYGYTFGSGTRLTVV.

Comments on this clone: A junction end diverges from the germline sequence, so it may reflect a read error. The chain employs TRBV5-8 and TRBJ1-2, with 7 bases that match TRBD1. Germline V gives CDR1 SGHTS, CDR2 YDEGEE. There are 17 residues in the CDR3. This chain's CDR3 is CASSQGPTGLEVYGYTF. The DNA for the CDR3 is TGCGCCAGCAGCCAAGGGCCGACAGGGCTAGAAGTCTATGGCTACACCTTC.

The V gene is TRBV2, the J gene TRBJ1-3; D is uncertain. Germline V gives CDR1 SNHLY, CDR2 FYNNEI. V was clipped by 3 bases and J by 0 bases, with 18 bases between them. The CDR3 runs 18 residues. The CDR3 bases are TGTGCCAGCAGTGAGGTTTGGACGGCCGCTTCCTCTGGAAACACCATATATTTT. Its translation: CASSEVWTAASSGNTIYF.

The chain employs TRBV5-1 and TRBJ2-7; D is perhaps TRBD1 or TRBD2 (6 bases each). The CDR3 contains 16 residues. CDR1 and CDR2 from the germline V gene are SGHRS and YFSETQ. V lost 4 bases and J 2 bases, leaving 19 bases between the germline ends. Written as DNA, the CDR3 is TGCGCCAGCAGCCCCCTACCGGGGGCAGGTCCCTACGAGCAGTACTTC. Encoded protein: CASSPLPGAGPYEQYF.

Comment on this clone: This specimen includes other DNA sequences encoding the same CDR3. The V call is TRBV29-1, the J call TRBJ1-5; tentative D call: TRBD1 (6 bases). Trimming took off 5 bases at V and 1 base at J, with 21 bases between the two ends. In germline, CDR1 is SQVTM, CDR2 ANQGSEA. This CDR3 is built from 17 residues. As DNA, the CDR3 is TGCAGCGTTTCCTACAGGGTAAAACGGGTGAGCAATCAGCCCCAGCATTTT. This encodes CSVSYRVKRVSNQPQHF.

The chain uses TRBV5-8 and TRBJ1-4; no clear D gene. V lost 0 bases, J lost 3 bases, and 12 bases lay in between. Germline-derived CDR1 and CDR2 are SGHTS and YDEGEE. This CDR3 region has 16 residues. The CDR3 loop is CASSLGRIVANEKLFF. DNA for the CDR3: TGTGCCAGCAGCTTGGGCCGAATTGTGGCTAATGAAAAACTGTTTTTT.

This clone is a singleton in its sample. The chain joins TRBV6-6 to TRBJ1-2; no reliable D call. Per germline, CDR1 MNHNY and CDR2 SVGAGI (reference sequence). The CDR3 has 11 residues. V lost 0 bases, J lost 7 bases, and 3 bases lay in between. CDR3 region: CASSYSSGYTF. The CDR3, as DNA: TGTGCCAGCAGTTACTCGAGTGGCTACACCTTC.

The rearrangement joins TRBV5-1 to TRBJ2-3; weak D call: TRBD2 (6 bases). V was shortened by 0 bases and J by 4 bases, with 15 bases between the two germline ends. CDR3 length: 16 amino acids. CDR1 SGHRS and CDR2 YFSETQ come from the germline V gene. CDR3 DNA sequence: TGCGCCAGCAGCTTGGTATTCGGGGGAATGTCAGATACGCAGTATTTT. The encoded protein is CASSLVFGGMSDTQYF. The full variable domain, completed using reference TRBV5-1 and TRBJ2-3, is KAGVTQTPRYLIKTRGQQVTLSCSPISGHRSVSWYQQTPGQGLQFLFEYFSETQRNKGNFPGRFSGRQFSNSRSEMNVSTLELGDSALYLCASSLVFGGMSDTQYFGPGTRLTVL.

V gene TRBV2 combines with J gene TRBJ2-3; 9 nucleotides agree with TRBD2. Germline CDR1 SNHLY, CDR2 FYNNEI. The V and J ends lost 6 bases and 3 bases, in that order; junction bases with no gene match: 7. The CDR3 has 15 residues. The CDR3 DNA reads as TGTGCCAGCAGCGTCCTAGCGGGGCTGACAGATACGCAGTATTTT. Its protein product is CASSVLAGLTDTQYF.

The J gene is TRBJ2-7, the V gene TRBV7-2; no definite D call. This CDR3 contains 12 residues. CDR1 and CDR2 from the germline V gene are SGHTA and FQGNSA. Between the trimmed V and J ends, which lost 5 bases and 3 bases, there was a span of 8 bases. The CDR3 DNA reads as TGTGCCAGCAGCCTAATCCACTACGAGCAGTACTTC. It encodes CASSLIHYEQYF.

The rearrangement joins TRBV2 to TRBJ1-4; TRBD1 matches at 9 bases. The CDR3 is made up of 15 amino acids. The V gene's germline CDR1 is SNHLY and CDR2 FYNNEI. V was clipped by 10 bases and J by 5 bases; unmatched bases: 11. Written as DNA, the CDR3 is TGTGCCACACAGGGAGGGACAGGGCAAAATGAAAAACTGTTTTTT. It translates to CATQGGTGQNEKLFF.

The chain employs TRBV7-9 and TRBJ2-1; 10 bases are shared with TRBD1. The CDR3 has 14 amino acids. Germline trimming cut 6 bases from V and 8 bases from J; bases unmatched to any gene: 7. Germline CDR1 reads SEHNR; CDR2 reads FQNEAQ (reference sequence). In DNA form, the CDR3 reads TGTGCCAGCAGTTGGGGACAGGGGCGTCATGAGCAGTTCTTC. This codes for CASSWGQGRHEQFF.

The chain recombines TRBV18 with TRBJ2-7; D remains unclear. The germline V gene has CDR1 KGHSH and CDR2 LQKENI. V lost 1 base and J lost 4, with 11 bases in between. This CDR3 has 14 amino acids. This chain's CDR3 is CASSPQSGSYEQYF. The DNA of the CDR3 is TGTGCCAGCTCACCACAGAGTGGGTCGTACGAGCAGTACTTC.

The chain combines TRBV9 with TRBJ2-6; D is unresolved. Trimming removed 1 base from V and 0 bases from J, with 8 bases in between. The CDR3 has 16 residues. Per germline, CDR1 SGDLS and CDR2 YYNGEE. The CDR3 DNA follows: TGTGCCAGCAGCGTACCCCTTGGCTCTGGGGCCAACGTCCTGACTTTC. Encoded protein: CASSVPLGSGANVLTF. Using reference TRBV9 and TRBJ2-6 for the parts outside the CDR3, the full variable domain is DSGVTQTPKHLITATGQRVTLRCSPRSGDLSVYWYQQSLDQGLQFLIQYYNGEERAKGNILERFSAQQFPDLHSELNLSSLELGDSALYFCASSVPLGSGANVLTFGAGSRLTVL.

The V call is TRBV6-5, the J call TRBJ1-5, with D perhaps matching TRBD1 (5 bases). Trimming took 0 bases from V and 2 from J, leaving 5 bases between them. This CDR3 contains 14 residues. Germline V gene sequence: CDR1 MNHEY, CDR2 SVGAGI. The CDR3 DNA follows: TGTGCCAGCAGTTACTCACAGGGCAATCAGCCCCAGCATTTT. It codes for CASSYSQGNQPQHF.

The chain links TRBV7-9 to TRBJ2-1; D remains ambiguous. CDR3 length: 12 residues. Trimming shortened V by 2 bases and J by 7 bases, and 6 bases separated the two germline ends. From germline, CDR1 is SEHNR and CDR2 FQNEAQ (reference sequence). DNA of the CDR3: TGTGCCAGCAGCTTACTCACTAATGAGCAGTTCTTC. This encodes CASSLLTNEQFF.

V gene TRBV18 combines with J gene TRBJ1-2; D is ambiguous. This CDR3 region has 15 residues. Germline V lookup: CDR1 KGHSH, CDR2 LQKENI. Deletions cut 6 bases from V and 0 bases from J, with 14 bases between. The CDR3 protein is CASSPNSDSNYGYTF. The CDR3 DNA sequence: TGTGCCAGCTCGCCAAACAGTGACTCTAACTATGGCTACACCTTC.

The chain has TRBV10-2 and TRBJ1-6; D gene ambiguous. V was clipped by 6 bases and J by 8 bases, with 17 bases between them. Per the germline V gene, CDR1 is WSHSY and CDR2 is SAAADI. The CDR3 spans 15 residues. CDR3 sequence: CASRLSWVNDSPLHF. The CDR3 coding sequence is TGCGCCAGCAGGTTATCATGGGTTAACGATTCACCCCTCCACTTT.

The rearrangement links TRBV4-1 to TRBJ2-3; tentative D call: TRBD2 (5 bases). V lost 2 bases and J lost 4, with 13 bases in between. The CDR3 has 15 residues. Germline V gives CDR1 MGHRA, CDR2 YSYEKL. CDR3 protein: CASSQWAQEADTQYF. The DNA of the CDR3 is TGCGCCAGCAGCCAATGGGCCCAGGAGGCAGATACGCAGTATTTT.